This T cell receptor beta chain was obtained from a study of Graves' ophthalmopathy and Graves' hyperthyroidism. The PBMCs had their origin in 10 ml of fresh peripheral blood. The CDR3 is 14 amino acids. Trimming removed 3 bases from V and 0 bases from J, with 11 bases in between. Germline V gene lookup returns CDR1 SQVTM and CDR2 ANQGSEA. Study results and limitations: Its predictions of ophthalmopathy progression gave the model around 71% sensitivity and approximately 72% specificity. Blood also carried most expanded thyroid clonotypes exceeding 0.001 frequency.

Concerning this clonotype itself: Its specificity is not known.

Beta-chain TCR CDR3 regions were amplified from RNA transcripts. In the first round, RT-PCR was carried out with HTBI primers, and a multiplex PCR formed the second round. TCRdb used MiXCR to reprocess the multiplex PCR reads, holding one entry per CDR3 protein. The data show 600,000 to 700,000 distinct CDR3 sequences, roughly two fifths seen once. The TCR sequence derives from an adult man with Graves' ophthalmopathy. Material for sequencing was peripheral blood. This chain uses TRBV29-1 with TRBJ1-1; possible D gene TRBD1, 6 bases. DNA for the CDR3: TGCAGCGTTGAGCAGGGGAAGATGAACACTGAAGCTTTCTTT. Translating gives CSVEQGKMNTEAFF. The whole variable domain, filled in from reference TRBV29-1 and TRBJ1-1, reads SAVISQKPSRDICQRGTSLTIQCQVDSQVTMMFWYRQQPGQSLTLIATANQGSEATYESGFVIDKFPISRPNLTFSTLTVSNMSPEDSSIYLCSVEQGKMNTEAFFGQGTRLTVV.